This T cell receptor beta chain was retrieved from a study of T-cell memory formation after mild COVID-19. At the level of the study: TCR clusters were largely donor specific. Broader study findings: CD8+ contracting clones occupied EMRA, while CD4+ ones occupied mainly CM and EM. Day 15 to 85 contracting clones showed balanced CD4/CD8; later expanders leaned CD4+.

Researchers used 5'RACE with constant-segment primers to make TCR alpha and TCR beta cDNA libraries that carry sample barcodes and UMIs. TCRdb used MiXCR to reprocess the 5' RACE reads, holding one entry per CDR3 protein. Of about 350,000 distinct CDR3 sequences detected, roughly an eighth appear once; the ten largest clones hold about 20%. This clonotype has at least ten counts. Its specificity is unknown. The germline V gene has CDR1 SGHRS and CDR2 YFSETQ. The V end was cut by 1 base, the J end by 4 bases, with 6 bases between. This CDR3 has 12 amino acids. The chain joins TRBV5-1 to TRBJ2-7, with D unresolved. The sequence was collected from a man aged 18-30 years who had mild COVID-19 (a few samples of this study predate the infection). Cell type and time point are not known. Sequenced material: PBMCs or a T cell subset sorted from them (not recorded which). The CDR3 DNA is TGCGCCAGCAGCTTGCTAGGGTACGAGCAGTACTTC. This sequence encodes CASSLLGYEQYF.